These 16 T cell receptor beta chains originate from one sample sequenced in a study of PD-L1 blockade in urothelial cancer. Described time point: pretreatment peripheral blood. Measured with immunoSEQ multiplex PCR; TCRdb has only the in-frame clones, and not every one. The data contain around 100,000 clones, around 86% of them singletons. The starting material was PBMCs, obtained around atezolizumab (anti-PD-L1) treatment. These receptors came from a man in his 60s with urothelial cancer.

The chain employs TRBV27 and TRBJ2-2, with D perhaps TRBD2 (5 bases). Trimming removed 5 bases at V and 0 bases at J, with 13 bases between. This CDR3 contains 16 residues. Germline CDR1 is MNHEY and CDR2 is SMNVEV (reference sequence). In nucleotides, the CDR3 is TGTGCCAGCAGTCAACTTTCCGGGGCGAACACCGGGGAGCTGTTTTTT. Amino acid sequence: CASSQLSGANTGELFF.

The chain uses TRBV2 and TRBJ1-2; D gene ambiguous. In germline, CDR1 is SNHLY, CDR2 FYNNEI. The CDR3 spans 12 residues. V was shortened by 6 bases and J by 4 bases, with 9 bases between the two germline ends. This CDR3 is CASSPGTYGYTF. In DNA form, the CDR3 reads TGTGCCAGCAGCCCAGGAACCTATGGCTACACCTTC. Looking up the rest from reference TRBV2 and TRBJ1-2 gives the full variable domain: EPEVTQTPSHQVTQMGQEVILRCVPISNHLYFYWYRQILGQKVEFLVSFYNNEISEKSEIFDDQFSVERPDGSNFTLKIRSTKLEDSAMYFCASSPGTYGYTFGSGTRLTVV.

This clone has only one observation. The genes are TRBV6-6 and TRBJ2-7; the match to TRBD1 covers 10 bases. This CDR3 comprises 13 residues. The germline CDR1 and CDR2 sequences are MNHNY and SVGAGI (reference sequence). V was clipped by 6 bases and J by 5 bases; unmatched bases: 4. DNA of the CDR3: TGTGCCAGCAGCCCCGGGACAGGGGACGAGCAGTACTTC. Amino acids: CASSPGTGDEQYF.

The chain couples TRBV19 to TRBJ1-5, with 7 bases lining up with TRBD1. The CDR3 covers 16 residues. Germline V gene sequence: CDR1 LNHDA, CDR2 SQIVND (reference sequence). V shed 4 bases and J 0 bases; nucleotides not matched to a gene: 6. CDR3 protein: CASSKQGQASNQPQHF. Written as DNA, the CDR3 is TGTGCCAGTAGTAAACAGGGGCAGGCTAGCAATCAGCCCCAGCATTTT.

Comment on this clone: Within the sample, other DNA sequences also encode this same CDR3. The rearrangement uses TRBV2 and TRBJ1-5; TRBD1 matches 10 bases. Germline CDR1 reads SNHLY; CDR2 reads FYNNEI. V dropped 6 bases and J dropped 2; count of bases not matched to a gene: 1. This CDR3 spans 14 amino acids. In DNA form, the CDR3 reads TGTGCCAGCAGCGGGACAGGGGGCAATCAGCCCCAGCATTTT. It codes for CASSGTGGNQPQHF.

The chain has TRBV6-5 and TRBJ2-7; 7 nucleotides agree with TRBD1. Germline CDR1 reads MNHEY; CDR2 reads SVGAGI. The V segment lost 8 bases and the J segment 2 bases; nucleotides outside the gene matches: 12. The length of the CDR3 is 15 residues. CDR3 bases: TGTGCCAGCCATCAATCACGGGACAGCCCCTACGAGCAGTACTTC. It yields the protein CASHQSRDSPYEQYF.

The chain uses TRBV6-5 and TRBJ1-1, with D perhaps matching TRBD1 (6 bases). Germline values: CDR1 MNHEY, CDR2 SVGAGI. The CDR3 runs 14 residues. The ends were cut back, 6 bases at V and 7 bases at J, with 18 bases in the middle. The CDR3 nucleotides read TGTGCCAGCAGACATGACAGGCTCCGAAATGAAGCTTTCTTT. Translating gives CASRHDRLRNEAFF.

This clone was counted a single time. The J gene is TRBJ2-7, the V gene TRBV28, with a weak D call TRBD1 (6 bases). This CDR3 region has 18 residues. From germline, CDR1 is MDHEN and CDR2 SYDVKM. V dropped 5 bases and J dropped 4 bases, with 27 bases sitting between them. The CDR3 DNA reads as TGTGCCAGCAGTGCCGCGCCCGTAAACAGGGTTATCCTTTACGAGCAGTACTTC. This gives the protein CASSAAPVNRVILYEQYF.

This clone was detected a few times. The J gene is TRBJ2-7, the V gene TRBV28; 11 bases align to TRBD2. V was pared by 4 bases and J by 3 bases, with 5 bases of the junction left unmatched. This CDR3 is 15 amino acids long. The germline V gene has CDR1 MDHEN and CDR2 SYDVKM. CDR3 in DNA: TGTGCCAGCAGTTCTCCGGGACTAGCGGTCTACGAGCAGTACTTC. This encodes CASSSPGLAVYEQYF.

The V and J genes are TRBV28 and TRBJ2-7; 16 bases map to TRBD2. V lost 8 bases and J lost 7; bases outside the gene matches: 14. The V gene's germline CDR1 is MDHEN and CDR2 SYDVKM. The CDR3 has 17 residues. The CDR3 is CASLSPGLAGGSREQYF. CDR3 nucleotides: TGTGCCAGCTTATCACCGGGACTAGCGGGAGGGTCTCGGGAGCAGTACTTC.

The V gene is TRBV5-4, the J gene TRBJ2-1; 8 bases line up with TRBD1. Germline CDR1 is SGHNT and CDR2 is YYREEE (reference sequence). V dropped 4 bases and J dropped 9; count of bases not matched to a gene: 12. The CDR3 is made up of 15 amino acids. The CDR3 coding sequence is TGTGCCAGCAGCATACCGACAGGGGCGTATGGTGAGCAGTTCTTC. This gives the protein CASSIPTGAYGEQFF.

The genes are TRBV11-2 and TRBJ2-3; the match to TRBD2 covers 9 bases. Per germline, CDR1 SGHAT and CDR2 FQNNGV. The CDR3 is made up of 16 amino acids. The V gene end was trimmed by 4 bases and the J gene end by 5 bases; junction bases not matched to a gene: 10. In DNA, the CDR3 is TGTGCCAGCAGCTGGGTGCGGGGGGGCGGGGGAGATACGCAGTATTTT. It is translated as CASSWVRGGGGDTQYF.

The rearrangement uses TRBV2 and TRBJ2-5; 11 positions agree with TRBD2. This CDR3 is built from 14 residues. V lost 4 bases and J lost 4; bases outside the gene matches: 2. The germline CDR1 and CDR2 sequences are SNHLY and FYNNEI. CDR3 in amino acids: CASSAGLAGETQYF. CDR3 in DNA: TGTGCCAGCAGTGCAGGACTAGCGGGAGAGACCCAGTACTTC.

The chain joins TRBV28 to TRBJ1-5, with 9 positions matching TRBD1. Germline CDR1 is MDHEN and CDR2 is SYDVKM. V was pared by 6 bases and J by 0 bases, with 9 bases of the junction left unmatched. The CDR3 sequence is 17 residues long. The CDR3 coding sequence is TGTGCCAGCAGCTTAACCGGGACAGGGTATAGCAATCAGCCCCAGCATTTT. This gives the protein CASSLTGTGYSNQPQHF.

The chain uses TRBV5-1 and TRBJ2-5; 13 bases are shared with TRBD2. J lost 3 bases, V lost 5 bases, and 4 bases had no gene match. Germline V CDR1 and CDR2: SGHRS, YFSETQ. The CDR3 covers 15 residues. Here the CDR3 DNA reads TGCGCCAGCAGTCCCGGGACTAGCGGGGAAGAGACCCAGTACTTC. Translation gives CASSPGTSGEETQYF.

This chain connects TRBV6-6 to TRBJ2-7; possibly TRBD1 for D (6 bases). CDR1 and CDR2 from the germline V gene are MNHNY and SVGAGI (reference sequence). The length of the CDR3 is 13 residues. V lost 5 bases to trimming and J lost 4 bases, with 12 bases between them. Here the CDR3 DNA reads TGTGCCAGCAGTCCCGGACAGATTTACGAGCAGTACTTC. Its translation: CASSPGQIYEQYF.